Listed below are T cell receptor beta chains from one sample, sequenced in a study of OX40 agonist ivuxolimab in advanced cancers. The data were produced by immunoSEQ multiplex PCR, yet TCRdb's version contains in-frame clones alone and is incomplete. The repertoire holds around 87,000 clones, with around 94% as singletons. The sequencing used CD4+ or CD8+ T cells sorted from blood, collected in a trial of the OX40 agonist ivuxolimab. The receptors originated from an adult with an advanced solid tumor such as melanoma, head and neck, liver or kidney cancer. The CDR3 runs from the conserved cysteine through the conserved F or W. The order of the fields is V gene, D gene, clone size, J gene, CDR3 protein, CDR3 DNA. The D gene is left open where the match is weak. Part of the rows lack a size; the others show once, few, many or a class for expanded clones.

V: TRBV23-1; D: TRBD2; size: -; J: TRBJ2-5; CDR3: CASSQSLAGQETQYF; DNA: TGCGCCAGCAGTCAATCGTTAGCGGGGCAAGAGACCCAGTACTTC
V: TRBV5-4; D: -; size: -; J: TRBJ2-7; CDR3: CASSLETHEQYF; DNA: TGTGCCAGCAGCCTCGAAACCCACGAGCAGTACTTC
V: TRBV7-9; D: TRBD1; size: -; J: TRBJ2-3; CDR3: CASSEGALSSTDTQYF; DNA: TGTGCCAGCAGCGAGGGGGCATTATCTAGCACAGATACGCAGTATTTT
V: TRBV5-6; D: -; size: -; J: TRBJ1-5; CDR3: CASSSRDTPYQPQHF; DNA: TGTGCCAGCAGCTCCAGGGACACGCCCTATCAGCCCCAGCATTTT
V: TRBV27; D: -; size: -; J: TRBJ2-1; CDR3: CASSLSPAYNEQFF; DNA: TGTGCCAGCAGTTTGTCCCCTGCCTACAATGAGCAGTTCTTC
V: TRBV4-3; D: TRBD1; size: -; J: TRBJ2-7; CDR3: CASSQESGTGLYEQYF; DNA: TGCGCCAGCAGCCAAGAATCGGGGACAGGCCTCTACGAGCAGTACTTC
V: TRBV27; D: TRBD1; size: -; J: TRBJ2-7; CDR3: CASSFQGEIYEQYF; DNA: TGTGCCAGCAGTTTTCAGGGGGAGATTTACGAGCAGTACTTC
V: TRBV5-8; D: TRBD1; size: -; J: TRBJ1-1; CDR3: CASSPRQGNAEAFF; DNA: TGTGCCAGCAGCCCAAGACAGGGGAACGCTGAAGCTTTCTTT
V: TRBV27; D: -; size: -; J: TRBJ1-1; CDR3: CASSPVGAEAFF; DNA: TGTGCCAGCAGTCCGGTAGGCGCTGAAGCTTTCTTT
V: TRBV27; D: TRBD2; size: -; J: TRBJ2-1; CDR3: CGVASGGGEQFF; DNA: TGTGGGGTTGCTAGCGGGGGTGGTGAGCAGTTCTTC
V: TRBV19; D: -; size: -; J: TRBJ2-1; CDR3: CASSRTSGESSYNEQFF; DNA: TGTGCCAGTAGTAGAACCTCAGGGGAGAGCTCCTACAATGAGCAGTTCTTC
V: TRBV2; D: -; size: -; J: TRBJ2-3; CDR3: CASGKLASTDTQYF; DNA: TGTGCCAGCGGCAAACTAGCCTCCACAGATACGCAGTATTTT
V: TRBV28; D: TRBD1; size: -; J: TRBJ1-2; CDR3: CASSQSGGGYYTF; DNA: TGTGCCAGCAGCCAATCAGGGGGCGGATACTACACCTTC
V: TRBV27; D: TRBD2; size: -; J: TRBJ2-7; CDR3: CASSLGPTLAGNYEQYF; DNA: TGTGCCAGCAGTTTAGGACCTACACTAGCGGGAAACTACGAGCAGTACTTC
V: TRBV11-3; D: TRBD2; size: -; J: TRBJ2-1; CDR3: CASSLEGPGGSDNNEQFF; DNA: TGTGCCAGCAGCTTAGAGGGCCCCGGCGGGAGCGACAACAATGAGCAGTTCTTC
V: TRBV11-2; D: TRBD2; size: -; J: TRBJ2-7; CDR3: CASSWSGDSYEQYF; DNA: TGTGCCAGCAGCTGGAGCGGGGACTCCTACGAGCAGTACTTC
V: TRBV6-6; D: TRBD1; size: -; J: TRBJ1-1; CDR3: CASSLTGVPEAFF; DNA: TGTGCCAGCAGCCTTACAGGGGTTCCTGAAGCTTTCTTT
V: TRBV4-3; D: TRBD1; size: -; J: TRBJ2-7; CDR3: CASSQGRSGTGVYEQYF; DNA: TGCGCCAGCAGCCAAGGAAGGTCCGGGACAGGGGTCTACGAGCAGTACTTC
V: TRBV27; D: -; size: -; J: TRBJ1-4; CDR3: CASSLYPGAGATNEKLFF; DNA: TGTGCCAGCAGTTTATACCCGGGGGCTGGGGCAACTAATGAAAAACTGTTTTTT
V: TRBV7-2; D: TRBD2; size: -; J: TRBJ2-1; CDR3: CASLTSGGETNEQFF; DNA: TGTGCCAGCCTAACTAGCGGGGGTGAGACGAATGAGCAGTTCTTC
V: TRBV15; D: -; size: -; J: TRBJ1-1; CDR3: CATSRVGAPGPGDTEAFF; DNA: TGTGCCACCAGCAGAGTGGGTGCACCGGGACCGGGTGACACTGAAGCTTTCTTT
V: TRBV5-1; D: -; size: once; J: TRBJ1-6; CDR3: CASSLTRESSYNSPLHF; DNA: TGCGCCAGCAGCTTGACCAGGGAGAGCTCCTATAATTCACCCCTCCACTTT
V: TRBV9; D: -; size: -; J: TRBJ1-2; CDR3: CASSAPRTGQNYGYTF; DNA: TGTGCCAGCAGCGCGCCCCGAACGGGACAAAACTATGGCTACACCTTC
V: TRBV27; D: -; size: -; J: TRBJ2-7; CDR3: CASSLTPRYEQYF; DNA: TGTGCCAGCAGTCTTACACCAAGATACGAGCAGTACTTC
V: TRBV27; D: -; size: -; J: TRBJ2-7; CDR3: CASSLSFHYEQYF; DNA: TGTGCCAGCAGTTTATCGTTCCACTACGAGCAGTACTTC
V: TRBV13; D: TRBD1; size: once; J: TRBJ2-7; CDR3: CASSYLLPGQGRYEQYF; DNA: TGTGCCAGCAGCTATCTACTCCCGGGACAGGGTCGCTACGAGCAGTACTTC
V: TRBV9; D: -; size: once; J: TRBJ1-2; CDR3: CASSGTTNYGYTF; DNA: TGTGCCAGCAGCGGAACAACGAACTATGGCTACACCTTC
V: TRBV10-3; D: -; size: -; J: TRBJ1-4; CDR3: CATLPDYGNEKLFF; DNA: TGTGCCACCCTGCCAGATTATGGAAATGAAAAACTGTTTTTT
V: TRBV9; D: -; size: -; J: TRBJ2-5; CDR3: CASSSEWGETQYF; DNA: TGTGCCAGCAGCAGCGAGTGGGGAGAGACCCAGTACTTC
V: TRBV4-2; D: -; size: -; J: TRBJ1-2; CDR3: CASSPKTVNYGYTF; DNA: TGTGCCAGCAGCCCGAAGACAGTCAACTATGGCTACACCTTC
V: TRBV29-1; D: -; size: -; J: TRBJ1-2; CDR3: CSVVAQYYGYTF; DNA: TGCAGCGTTGTTGCACAATACTATGGCTACACCTTC
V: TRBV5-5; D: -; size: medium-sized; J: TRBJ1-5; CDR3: CASSPSGDQPQHF; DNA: TGTGCCAGCAGCCCCTCCGGAGATCAGCCCCAGCATTTT
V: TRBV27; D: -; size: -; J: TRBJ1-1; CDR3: CASSPSQTDMNTEAFF; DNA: TGTGCCAGCAGTCCATCCCAGACGGATATGAACACTGAAGCTTTCTTT
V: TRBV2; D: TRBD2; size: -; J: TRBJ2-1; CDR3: CASRTSSSSYNEQFF; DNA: TGTGCCAGCAGGACTAGCAGTAGCTCCTACAATGAGCAGTTCTTC
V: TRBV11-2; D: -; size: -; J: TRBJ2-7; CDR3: CASSLVHEQYF; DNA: TGTGCCAGCAGCTTAGTACACGAGCAGTACTTC
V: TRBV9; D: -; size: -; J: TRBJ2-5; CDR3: CASSVEGGPRETQYF; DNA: TGTGCCAGCAGCGTAGAGGGAGGCCCAAGAGAGACCCAGTACTTC
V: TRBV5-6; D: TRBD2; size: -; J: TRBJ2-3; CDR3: CASSELTSGTDTQYF; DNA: TGTGCCAGCAGCGAATTGACTAGCGGCACAGATACGCAGTATTTT
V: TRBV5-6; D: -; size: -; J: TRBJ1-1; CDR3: CASYRGVSITEAFF; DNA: TGTGCCAGCTACCGTGGGGTCTCTATTACTGAAGCTTTCTTT
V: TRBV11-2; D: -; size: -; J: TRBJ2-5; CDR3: CASSFSAETQYF; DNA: TGTGCCAGCAGCTTCTCAGCGGAGACCCAGTACTTC
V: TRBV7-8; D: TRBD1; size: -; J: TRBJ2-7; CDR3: CASSLVGQGAREQYF; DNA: TGTGCCAGCAGCTTAGTGGGACAGGGGGCGCGGGAGCAGTACTTC
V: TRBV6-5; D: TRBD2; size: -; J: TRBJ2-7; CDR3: CASSSRLAGRLDEQYF; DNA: TGTGCCAGCAGTTCCCGACTAGCGGGGCGCTTGGACGAGCAGTACTTC
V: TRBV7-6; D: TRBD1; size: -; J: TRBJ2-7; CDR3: CASSLYRTGNEQYF; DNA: TGTGCCAGCAGCTTATATAGGACAGGGAACGAGCAGTACTTC
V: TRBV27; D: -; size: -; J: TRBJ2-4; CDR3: CASSLGLPLAKNIQYF; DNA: TGTGCCAGCAGTTTAGGTTTACCACTAGCCAAAAACATTCAGTACTTC
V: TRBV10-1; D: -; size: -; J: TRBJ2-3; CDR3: CASSESRGPRTDTQYF; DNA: TGCGCCAGCAGTGAGTCGCGGGGGCCCCGCACAGATACGCAGTATTTT
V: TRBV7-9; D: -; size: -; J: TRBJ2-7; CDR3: CASSDANGGLSEQYF; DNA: TGTGCCAGCAGCGACGCCAATGGGGGGCTGAGCGAGCAGTACTTC
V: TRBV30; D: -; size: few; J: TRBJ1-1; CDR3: CAWSWLNTEAFF; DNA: TGTGCCTGGAGTTGGTTGAACACTGAAGCTTTCTTT
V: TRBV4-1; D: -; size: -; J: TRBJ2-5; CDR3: CASSQELDPGTQYF; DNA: TGCGCCAGCAGCCAAGAACTAGATCCCGGGACCCAGTACTTC
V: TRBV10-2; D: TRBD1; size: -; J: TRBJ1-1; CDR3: CASSEWAGGRYTEAFF; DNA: TGCGCCAGCAGTGAGTGGGCAGGGGGTCGTTACACTGAAGCTTTCTTT
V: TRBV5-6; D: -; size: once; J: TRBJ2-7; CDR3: CASSLMGGRTYEQYF; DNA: TGTGCCAGCAGCTTGATGGGGGGTCGAACCTACGAGCAGTACTTC
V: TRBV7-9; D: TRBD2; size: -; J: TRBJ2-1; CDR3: CASSLSLAGGGVANEQFF; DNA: TGTGCCAGCAGCTTATCGCTAGCGGGAGGAGGGGTAGCAAATGAGCAGTTCTTC
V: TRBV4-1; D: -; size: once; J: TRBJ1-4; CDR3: CASSQMMTEFNEKLFF; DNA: TGCGCCAGCAGCCAAATGATGACAGAATTTAATGAAAAACTGTTTTTT
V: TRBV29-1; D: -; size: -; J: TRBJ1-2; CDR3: CSVYDRDKDGYTF; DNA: TGCAGCGTTTACGACCGGGACAAGGATGGCTACACCTTC
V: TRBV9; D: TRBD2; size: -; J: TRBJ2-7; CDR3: CASSDGAGSGEQYF; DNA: TGTGCCAGCAGCGATGGAGCGGGATCTGGCGAGCAGTACTTC
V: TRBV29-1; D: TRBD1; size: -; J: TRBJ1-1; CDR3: CSVPGTGTEAFF; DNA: TGCAGCGTTCCTGGGACAGGGACTGAAGCTTTCTTT
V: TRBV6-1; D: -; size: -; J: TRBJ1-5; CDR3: CASNPRDILQPQHF; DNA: TGTGCCAGCAACCCCCGGGACATTCTACAGCCCCAGCATTTT
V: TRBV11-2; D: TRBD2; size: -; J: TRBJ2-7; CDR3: CASSLHSGQNDEQYF; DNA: TGTGCCAGCAGCTTACATAGCGGGCAGAATGACGAGCAGTACTTC
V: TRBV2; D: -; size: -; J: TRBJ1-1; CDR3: CASSVTLDSTEAFF; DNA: TGTGCCAGCAGTGTTACATTGGACAGCACTGAAGCTTTCTTT